This TCR beta chain was sequenced in a study of shared clonotypes between healthy human individuals. As for this clone: Its matching antigen is unknown.

Naive CD8 cells comprised CD45RO-negative, CCR7-positively selected cells, excluding terminally differentiated effector memory CD45RA+ cells. Sorted-subset replicate PCRs used around 200 ng of genomic DNA. This amount corresponded to approximately 30,000 T cell genomes. Profiling relied on immunoSEQ multiplex PCR, and the TCRdb table lists in-frame clones only, not all of them. The sample gives around 2.1 million clones, roughly 91% of which show up once; roughly 1.7% is in the top ten. Study results and caveats: Measured sharing among donors was expected to vary with sequencing depth.

CDR1 is SQVTM, CDR2 ANQGSEA, per germline. Trimming removed 6 bases from V and 6 bases from J; junction bases left unmatched: 7. The CDR3 extends over 12 amino acids. This receptor was taken from a man younger than 35 in good health. Some clones in this sample may be carry-over from other donors' samples. The J gene is TRBJ2-7, the V gene TRBV29-1; 8 nucleotides match TRBD1. Sequenced sample: naive CD8+ T cells from PBMCs. The CDR3 is CSVPGTGVEQYF. In DNA form, the CDR3 reads TGCAGCGTCCCGGGGACAGGAGTCGAGCAGTACTTC.